Given below is one T cell receptor beta chain in context. A few counts support this clone. Its antigen is still unknown. Base qualities are not recorded, but no much larger clone differs from it by a single base. These data are taken from a study of beta chain features in type 1 diabetes (dated by TCRdb to 2016 to 2018). Looking at the study overall: Mean age, gender distribution, total cell number and subset yield were not different between patients and healthy donors. Across all samples, some 99 million sorted cells were examined, and cell number per subset correlated strongly with RNA yield. In the study, TCRB repertoires of sorted circulating CD4+ T cell subsets from recently diagnosed type 1 diabetes patients were compared with those of matched healthy donors. Whereas all 30 or so donors provided naive and central memory subsets, regulatory and stem cell-like memory subsets were isolated from just 8 patients and roughly 8 healthy donors. What the work shows at the level of the full study, not this receptor alone: In all four CD4+ subsets, TCRB CDR3 length was moderately but significantly shorter in type 1 diabetes patients. PCR may preferentially amplify shorter templates, but because patient and control samples were amplified and corrected together, any resulting skew would affect both groups equally. Naive, central memory and regulatory TCRB repertoires appeared to be more alike among patients than among healthy donors. Because small numbers of individuals were included in the HLA sub-analyses, any influence of HLA type on TCRB rearrangement was left unresolved. Sequencing cDNA rather than genomic DNA could over-represent highly expressing activated cells, although activation and CD3 levels did not differ between groups. At VDJ recombination sites, type 1 diabetes patients had fewer insertions and more deleted nucleotides, which implies abnormalities in thymic rearrangement.

The High Capacity cDNA Reverse Transcription Kit was used to reverse transcribe all of the isolated RNA, meaning that expressed TCRB transcripts were what got sequenced. Deep immunoSEQ sequencing was applied to naive, central memory and regulatory T cell samples, giving an average of around 3.4 million total reads per sample. Sorted cells were lysed in RLT buffer and RNA was extracted with DNase-treated RNeasy Micro or Mini kits, depending on cell number. To prevent cross-contamination, each cell subset was processed individually, whereas patient and healthy donor samples were processed jointly. Using the immunoSEQ multiplex PCR, TCRB sequences were amplified from cDNA into 87-bp fragments spanning the CDR3 region. Sequencing of the amplicons was performed on the Illumina HiSeq platform. On the study's bioinformatics: PCR bias was computationally corrected using synthetic template baselines, reads within Hamming distance 2 were collapsed, and singletons that could not be merged were discarded. Reads were aligned to IMGT to assign V, D and J genes, CDR3 length, and insertions or deletions at six rearrangement sites. Clonotype counts were normalized to sorted cell number within each subset before computing true diversity and Gini coefficients with the tcR R package. The overlap coefficient, calculated on TCRB nucleotide sequences, was used to quantify repertoire sharing. Out-of-frame TCRB sequences from naive cells were analyzed as a proxy for the pre-selection repertoire. The table was pulled from immuneACCESS by TCRdb, which kept in-frame rearrangements only. Such tables lose some clones; where checked, under half of the loss comes from unresolved V genes, and the rest has no known cause. V, J and clone size derive from that table, while D and trimming were established from the DNA sequence. Recorded for this sample are some 410,000 clones; about an eighth of them occurred a single time. The top ten hold 0.035% to 0.05% of the sample.

From V the trimming removes 10 bases and from J it removes 10 bases, while the gene matches leave 10 bases of the junction unaccounted for. From a lookup of the germline V gene, CDR1 and CDR2 are MDHEN and SYDVKM. From its cysteine to its phenylalanine, the CDR3 spans 12 amino acids. Of the read, only the CDR3 DNA is kept; its 36 bases are in frame from base 1. A single peripheral blood draw of about 120 mL on average was collected from each donor into heparinised tubes. A BD FACSAria II was used to sort naive, central memory, regulatory and stem cell-like memory CD4+ T cells with a panel that included CD45RO, CCR7, CD25, CD127, CD95 and CD27. A purity above 95% was achieved for all sorted populations. PBMCs were isolated immediately by Lymphoprep density gradient centrifugation and stained directly without culture. To minimize batch effects, samples were stained and sorted in pairs, one healthy donor with one patient per experiment.

What was sequenced was naive CD4+ T cells from blood. The meaning of the sample's cell subset or site label: true naive CD4+ T cells. The sequence links TRBV28 to TRBJ2-7, with 10 junctional bases fitting TRBD2. The TCR originated in a woman between 18 and 29 years old in good health. The DNA reads TGTGCCACCACGACTAGCGGGCGCTACCAGTACTTC. The translation is CATTTSGRYQYF.